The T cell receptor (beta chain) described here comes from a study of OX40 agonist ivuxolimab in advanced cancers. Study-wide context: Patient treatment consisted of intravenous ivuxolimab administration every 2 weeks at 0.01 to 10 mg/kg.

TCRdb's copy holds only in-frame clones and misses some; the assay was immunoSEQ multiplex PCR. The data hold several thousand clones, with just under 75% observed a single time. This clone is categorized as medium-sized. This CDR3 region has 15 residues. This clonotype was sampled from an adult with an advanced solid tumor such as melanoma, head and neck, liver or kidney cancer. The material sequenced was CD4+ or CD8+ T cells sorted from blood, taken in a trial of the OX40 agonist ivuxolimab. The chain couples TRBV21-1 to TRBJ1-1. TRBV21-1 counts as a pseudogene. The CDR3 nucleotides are TGTGCCAGCAGCAAAGACCCAGGGAGGAGCACTGAAGCTTTCTTT. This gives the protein CASSKDPGRSTEAFF.